This record covers a single T cell receptor (beta chain). Antigen unknown. Using immunoSEQ multiplex PCR, the repertoire was profiled, and TCRdb retains in-frame clones only, with some absent. Found here are 500,000 to 700,000 clones, roughly 95% of them singletons; the top ten hold 0.11%. This sample stems from a study of shared clonotypes between healthy human individuals. Points from the study as a whole: Read depth was anticipated to influence clonotype sharing among donors. What rarefaction showed was incomplete sorted-subset sequencing despite large depth.

V lost 6 bases and J lost 6, with 12 bases in between. In germline, CDR1 is MDHEN, CDR2 SYDVKM. This CDR3 is built from 13 residues. CD45RO-negative, CCR7-positively selected cells formed the naive CD8 fraction, excluding terminally differentiated effector memory CD45RA+ cells. Caucasian adults residing in Nashville, Tennessee made up all the donors. The V gene is TRBV28, the J gene TRBJ2-1; D not certain. Sequencing input: naive CD8+ T cells sorted from blood. The sequence was obtained from a woman aged 25 to 45 in good health. CDR3 residues: CASSSNLFNEQFF. The CDR3 DNA follows: TGTGCCAGCAGCTCCAACTTATTCAATGAGCAGTTCTTC. Supplemented by reference TRBV28 and TRBJ2-1, the full variable domain reads DVKVTQSSRYLVKRTGEKVFLECVQDMDHENMFWYRQDPGLGLRLIYFSYDVKMKEKGDIPEGYSVSREKKERFSLILESASTNQTSMYLCASSSNLFNEQFFGPGTRLTVL.